The sequence of this T cell receptor (beta chain) was determined in a study of blood T cell repertoires in COVID-19. Study information: The United States, Italy and Spain supplied acute and convalescent COVID-19 samples. The analysed material was cDNA or gDNA that came from T cells, B-cell-depleted T cells, or PBMCs.

The participants were between about 18 and 90 years old and came from 24 US areas. For recovered donors of Cohort 3, there were two negative PCRs, clearance, or symptom resolution. CDR3 length: 13 amino acids. V lost 6 bases and J 6 bases, leaving 15 bases between the germline ends. CDR1 is LNHNV and CDR2 is YYDKDF in the germline V gene (reference sequence). Clones were sequenced by immunoSEQ multiplex PCR, and TCRdb holds only the in-frame ones, with some missing. The sample consists of 300,000 to 400,000 clones, around 90% of them appearing once. The V gene is TRBV15, the J gene TRBJ2-7; weak D call: TRBD1 (5 bases). This receptor was identified in a man aged 25 to 40 who had recovered from COVID-19. The source material was PBMCs or T cells enriched from blood (not recorded which). CDR3 amino acids: CATSQGSPGEQYF. The CDR3 nucleotides are TGTGCCACCAGTCAGGGCTCTCCTGGCGAGCAGTACTTC.